This TCR beta chain stems from a study of CD8+ T cells in alopecia areata. General study findings and limits: While tofacitinib was given, many expanded lesional clones persisted in scalp and blood. Since there was just one nonresponder, nobody can yet say how baseline CD8+ expansion ties to response.

From germline, CDR1 is SGHTA and CDR2 FQGNSA. The junction had 4 bases not matched to a gene; V was cut back by 0 bases and J by 5 bases. This CDR3 is 14 amino acids long. Comments on this clone: Its target is not known.

Treatment indicated: oral pan-JAK inhibitor, 5-10 mg twice daily. The authors extracted RNA and reverse transcribed it into cDNA as the sequencing template. Data came from immunoSEQ multiplex PCR; TCRdb stores just in-frame clones and leaves some out. The repertoire holds 120,000 to 150,000 clones, with approximately 85% as singletons. This specimen was CD8+ T cells sorted from blood, taken at week 4, from a patient treated with tofacitinib. This receptor was taken from a human donor with alopecia areata. The rearrangement uses TRBV7-2 and TRBJ2-7, with 7 nucleotides matching TRBD2. The CDR3 DNA is TGTGCCAGCAGCTTAGCGGGGGGGATGAACGAGCAGTACTTC. Translating it yields CASSLAGGMNEQYF.